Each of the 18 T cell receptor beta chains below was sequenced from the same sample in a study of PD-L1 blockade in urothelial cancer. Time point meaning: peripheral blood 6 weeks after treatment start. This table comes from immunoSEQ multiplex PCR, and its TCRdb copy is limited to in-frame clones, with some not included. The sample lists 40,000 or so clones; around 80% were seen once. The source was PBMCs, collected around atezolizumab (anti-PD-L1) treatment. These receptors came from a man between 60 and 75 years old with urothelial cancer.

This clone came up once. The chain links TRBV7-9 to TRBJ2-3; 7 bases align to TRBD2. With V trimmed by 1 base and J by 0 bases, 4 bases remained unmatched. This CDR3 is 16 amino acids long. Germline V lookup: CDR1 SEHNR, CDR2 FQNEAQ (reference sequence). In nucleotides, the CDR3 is TGTGCCAGCAGCTTAGTAACGGGGGGAAGCACAGATACGCAGTATTTT. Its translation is CASSLVTGGSTDTQYF.

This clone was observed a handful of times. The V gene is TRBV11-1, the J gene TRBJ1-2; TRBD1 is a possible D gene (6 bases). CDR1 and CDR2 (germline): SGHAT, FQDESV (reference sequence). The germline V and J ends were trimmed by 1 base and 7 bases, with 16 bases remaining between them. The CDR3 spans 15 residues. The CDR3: CASSLGRGRGSGYTF. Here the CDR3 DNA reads TGTGCCAGCAGCTTAGGGCGTGGCAGGGGTTCTGGCTACACCTTC.

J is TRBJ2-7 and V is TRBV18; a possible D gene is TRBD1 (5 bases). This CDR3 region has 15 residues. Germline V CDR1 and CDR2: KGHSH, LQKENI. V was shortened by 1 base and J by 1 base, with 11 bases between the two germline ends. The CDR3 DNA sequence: TGTGCCAGCTCACCACAGGGGCCCCCTTCCTACGAGCAGTACTTC. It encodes CASSPQGPPSYEQYF.

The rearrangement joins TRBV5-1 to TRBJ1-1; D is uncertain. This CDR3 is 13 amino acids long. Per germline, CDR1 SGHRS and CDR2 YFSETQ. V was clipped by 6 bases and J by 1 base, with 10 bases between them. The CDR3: CASTAGKNTEAFF. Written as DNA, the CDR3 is TGCGCCAGCACGGCGGGGAAGAACACTGAAGCTTTCTTT. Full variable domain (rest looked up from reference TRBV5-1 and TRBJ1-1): KAGVTQTPRYLIKTRGQQVTLSCSPISGHRSVSWYQQTPGQGLQFLFEYFSETQRNKGNFPGRFSGRQFSNSRSEMNVSTLELGDSALYLCASTAGKNTEAFFGQGTRLTVV.

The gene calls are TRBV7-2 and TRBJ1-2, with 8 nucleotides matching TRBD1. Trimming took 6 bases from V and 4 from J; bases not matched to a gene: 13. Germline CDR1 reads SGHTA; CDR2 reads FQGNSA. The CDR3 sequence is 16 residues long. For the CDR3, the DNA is TGTGCCAGCAGTCACTTTCCCAGGGGGCCCTTCTATGGCTACACCTTC. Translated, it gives CASSHFPRGPFYGYTF.

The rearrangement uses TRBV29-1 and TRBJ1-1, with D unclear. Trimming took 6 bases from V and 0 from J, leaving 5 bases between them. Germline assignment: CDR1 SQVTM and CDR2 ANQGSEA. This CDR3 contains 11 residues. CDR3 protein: CSVTVNTEAFF. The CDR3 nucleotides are TGCAGCGTCACGGTGAACACTGAAGCTTTCTTT. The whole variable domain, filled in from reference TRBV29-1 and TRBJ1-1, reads SAVISQKPSRDICQRGTSLTIQCQVDSQVTMMFWYRQQPGQSLTLIATANQGSEATYESGFVIDKFPISRPNLTFSTLTVSNMSPEDSSIYLCSVTVNTEAFFGQGTRLTVV.

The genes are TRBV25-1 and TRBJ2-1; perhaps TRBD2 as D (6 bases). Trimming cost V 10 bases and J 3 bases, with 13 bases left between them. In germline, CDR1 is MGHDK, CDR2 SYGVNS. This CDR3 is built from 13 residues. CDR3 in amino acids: CATAGFHYNEQFF. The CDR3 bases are TGTGCCACCGCGGGATTTCACTACAATGAGCAGTTCTTC.

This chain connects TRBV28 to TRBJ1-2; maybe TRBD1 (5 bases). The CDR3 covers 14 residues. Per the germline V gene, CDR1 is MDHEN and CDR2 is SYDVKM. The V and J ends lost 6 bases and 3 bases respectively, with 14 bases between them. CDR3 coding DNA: TGTGCCAGCAGAACCGGGACTGAAGACTATGGCTACACCTTC. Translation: CASRTGTEDYGYTF.

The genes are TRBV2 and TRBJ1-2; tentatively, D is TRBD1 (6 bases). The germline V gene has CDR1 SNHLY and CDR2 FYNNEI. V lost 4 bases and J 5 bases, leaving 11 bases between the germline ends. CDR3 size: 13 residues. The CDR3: CASSVNRDYGYTF. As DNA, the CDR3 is TGTGCCAGCAGTGTGAACAGGGATTATGGCTACACCTTC.

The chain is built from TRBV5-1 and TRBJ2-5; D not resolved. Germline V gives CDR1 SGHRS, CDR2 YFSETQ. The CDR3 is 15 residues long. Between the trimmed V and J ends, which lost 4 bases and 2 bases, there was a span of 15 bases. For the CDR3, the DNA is TGCGCCAGCAGCCCGTCCCCCGGGTTTCAAGAGACCCAGTACTTC. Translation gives CASSPSPGFQETQYF.

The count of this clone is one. CDR3 in DNA: TGTGCCAGTAGTCCCCACTCCCACGTCACCGGGGAGCTGTTTTTT. Translation gives CASSPHSHVTGELFF. The rearrangement joins TRBV19 to TRBJ2-2; D is uncertain. In germline, CDR1 is LNHDA, CDR2 SQIVND (reference sequence). CDR3 length: 15 residues. Trimming pared 5 bases from V and 4 bases from J, leaving 14 bases between.

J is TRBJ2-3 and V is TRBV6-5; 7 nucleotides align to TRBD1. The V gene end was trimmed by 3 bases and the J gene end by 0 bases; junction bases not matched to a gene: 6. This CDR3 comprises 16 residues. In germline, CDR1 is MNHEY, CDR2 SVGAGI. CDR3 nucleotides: TGTGCCAGCAGTTATGCGACAGGGCTTAGCACAGATACGCAGTATTTT. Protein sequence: CASSYATGLSTDTQYF.

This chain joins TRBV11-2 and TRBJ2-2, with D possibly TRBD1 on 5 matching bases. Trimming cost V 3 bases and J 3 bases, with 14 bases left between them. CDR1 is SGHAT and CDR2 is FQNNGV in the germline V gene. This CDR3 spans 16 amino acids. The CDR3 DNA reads TGTGCCAGCAGCTTTATCGGTCGACAGCACACCGGGGAGCTGTTTTTT. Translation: CASSFIGRQHTGELFF.

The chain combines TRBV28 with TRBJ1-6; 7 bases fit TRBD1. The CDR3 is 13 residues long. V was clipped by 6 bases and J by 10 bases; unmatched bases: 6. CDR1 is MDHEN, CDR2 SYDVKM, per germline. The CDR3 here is CASSSTGRSPLHF. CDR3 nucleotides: TGTGCCAGCAGCTCGACAGGGCGATCACCCCTCCACTTT.

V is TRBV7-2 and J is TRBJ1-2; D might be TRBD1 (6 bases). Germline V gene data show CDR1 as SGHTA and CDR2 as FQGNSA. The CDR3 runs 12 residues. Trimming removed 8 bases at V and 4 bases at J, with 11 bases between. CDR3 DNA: TGTGCCAGCCTGCGGACAGCCTATGGCTACACCTTC. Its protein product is CASLRTAYGYTF.

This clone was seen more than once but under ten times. The CDR3 DNA sequence: TGCAGCGTTGAAGATGGGTGGGGGGTCCAGGAGACCCAGTACTTC. Its protein is CSVEDGWGVQETQYF. This sequence joins TRBV29-1 and TRBJ2-5, with D tentatively TRBD2 (6 bases). V shed 0 bases and J shed 5 bases, with 16 bases lying between them. This CDR3 is 15 amino acids long. Germline loops: CDR1 SQVTM, CDR2 ANQGSEA.

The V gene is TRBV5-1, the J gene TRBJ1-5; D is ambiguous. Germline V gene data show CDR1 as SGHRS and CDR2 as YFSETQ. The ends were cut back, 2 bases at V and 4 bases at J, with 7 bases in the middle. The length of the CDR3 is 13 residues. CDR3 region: CASSFAANQPQHF. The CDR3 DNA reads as TGCGCCAGCAGCTTCGCCGCGAATCAGCCCCAGCATTTT.

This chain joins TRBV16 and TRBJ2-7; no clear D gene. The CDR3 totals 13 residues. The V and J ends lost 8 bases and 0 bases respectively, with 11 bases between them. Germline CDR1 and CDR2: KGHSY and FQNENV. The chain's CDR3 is CASCSRSSYEQYF. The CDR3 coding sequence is TGTGCCAGCTGCTCCCGGAGCTCCTACGAGCAGTACTTC.